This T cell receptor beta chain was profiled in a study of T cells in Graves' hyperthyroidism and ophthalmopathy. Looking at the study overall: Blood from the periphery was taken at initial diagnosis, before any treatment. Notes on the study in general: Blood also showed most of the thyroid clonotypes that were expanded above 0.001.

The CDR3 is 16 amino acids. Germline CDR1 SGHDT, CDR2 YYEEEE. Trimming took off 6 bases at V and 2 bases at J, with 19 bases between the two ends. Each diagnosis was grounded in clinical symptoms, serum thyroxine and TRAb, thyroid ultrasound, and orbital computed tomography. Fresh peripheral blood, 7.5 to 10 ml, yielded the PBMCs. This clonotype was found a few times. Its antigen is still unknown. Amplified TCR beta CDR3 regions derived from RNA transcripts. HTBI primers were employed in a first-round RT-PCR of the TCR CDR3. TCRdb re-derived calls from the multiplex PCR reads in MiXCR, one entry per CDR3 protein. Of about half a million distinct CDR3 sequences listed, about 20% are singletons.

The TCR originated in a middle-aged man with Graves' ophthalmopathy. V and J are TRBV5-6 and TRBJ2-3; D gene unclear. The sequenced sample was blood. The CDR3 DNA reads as TGTGCCAGCACCACAATAAAGAGGAGTCTCACAGATACGCAGTATTTT. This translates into CASTTIKRSLTDTQYF.